The clone carrying this T cell receptor beta chain counts as large (0.1 to 1%). Its antigen is not identified. With 0 bases clipped from V and 5 bases from J, the junction kept 8 bases outside the gene matches. CDR1 is MGHRA, CDR2 YSYEKL, per germline. This CDR3 has 17 residues. These data are taken from a study of Ad26.COV2.S vaccination and SARS-CoV-2 variants. General study points: Reports say spike-specific CD8+ and CD4+ T cell responses covered substantial breadth after vaccination. In TCR breadth and depth analyses, total T cell responses may have been underestimated. Similar non-spike TCR breadth was seen in vaccine and placebo recipients.

Clones were read by immunoSEQ multiplex PCR, and TCRdb kept only the in-frame ones, dropping some. Among over 90,000 clones, about 78% were seen once, and the ten largest hold roughly 17%. The sample in question was peripheral blood, obtained after recovery from COVID-19. The chain couples TRBV4-1 to TRBJ2-5; 11 nucleotides align to TRBD2. The TCR sequence derives from a human donor who had recovered from COVID-19. CDR3: CASSQDRLASGGETQYF. CDR3 coding DNA: TGCGCCAGCAGCCAAGATCGGCTGGCTAGCGGGGGGGAGACCCAGTACTTC.